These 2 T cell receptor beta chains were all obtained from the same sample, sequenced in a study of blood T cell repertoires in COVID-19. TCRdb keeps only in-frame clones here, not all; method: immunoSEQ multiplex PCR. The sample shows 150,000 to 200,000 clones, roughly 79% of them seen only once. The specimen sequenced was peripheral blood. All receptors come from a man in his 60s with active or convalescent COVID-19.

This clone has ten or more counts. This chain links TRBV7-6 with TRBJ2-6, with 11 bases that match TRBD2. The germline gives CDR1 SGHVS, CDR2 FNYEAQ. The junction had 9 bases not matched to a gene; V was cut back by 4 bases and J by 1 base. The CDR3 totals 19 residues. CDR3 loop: CASSSPPGTSGSGANVLTF. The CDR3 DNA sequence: TGTGCCAGCAGCTCCCCCCCTGGGACTAGCGGTTCTGGGGCCAACGTCCTGACTTTC.

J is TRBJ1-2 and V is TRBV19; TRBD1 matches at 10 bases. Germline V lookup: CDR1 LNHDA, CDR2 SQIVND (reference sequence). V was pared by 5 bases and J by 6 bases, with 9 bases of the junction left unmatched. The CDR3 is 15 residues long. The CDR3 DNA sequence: TGTGCCAGTAGTCGTCGACAGGGGGCTGTGGATGGCTACACCTTC. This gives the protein CASSRRQGAVDGYTF.